These 21 T cell receptor beta chains originate from one sample sequenced in a study of CD8+ T cells in alopecia areata. Treatment here: oral pan-JAK inhibitor, 5-10 mg twice daily. Sequencing relied on a cDNA template that was reverse transcribed from extracted RNA. Profiling relied on immunoSEQ multiplex PCR, and the TCRdb table lists in-frame clones only, not all of them. The data show about 150,000 clones, with around half seen just once and roughly 15% held by the top ten. Specimen: CD8+ T cells sorted from blood, collected at week 4, from a patient treated with tofacitinib. Source of these receptors: a human donor with alopecia areata.

The rearrangement uses TRBV6-1 and TRBJ2-1; 9 bases align to TRBD2. The CDR3 is made up of 15 amino acids. Germline assignment: CDR1 MNHNS and CDR2 SASEGT. The junction had 10 bases not matched to a gene; V was cut back by 5 bases and J by 8 bases. The CDR3, as DNA: TGTGCCAGCAGTCTCTGGCGGGGGGGCCACGATGAGCAGTTCTTC. Translated: CASSLWRGGHDEQFF.

A note on this clone: It is likely a read error: a sequence one base away is far more abundant. The chain combines TRBV6-6 with TRBJ2-7, with a weak D call TRBD1 (6 bases). Trimming took 0 bases from V and 4 from J, leaving 10 bases between them. The V gene's germline CDR1 is MNHNY and CDR2 SVGAGI (reference sequence). The CDR3 extends over 14 amino acids. CDR3 nucleotides: TGTGCCAGCAGTTACTCGACAGGCCGTTACGAGCAGTACTTC. It is translated as CASSYSTGRYEQYF.

V and J are TRBV30 and TRBJ2-5; D may correspond to TRBD1 or TRBD2 (6 bases each). The J call may be incorrect, as the DNA end agrees better with TRBJ2-7. The CDR3 runs to 13 residues. The V gene's germline CDR1 is GTSNPN and CDR2 SVGIG (reference sequence). The CDR3 DNA reads as TGTGCCTGGAGCGTAGGAGGGGGATACGAGCAGTACTTC. This encodes CAWSVGGGYEQYF.

This clone showed up just a few times. This CDR3 reads CASSLLGQILQETQYF. The DNA for the CDR3 is TGTGCCAGCAGCTTGTTAGGACAGATACTACAAGAGACCCAGTACTTC. This chain joins TRBV7-2 and TRBJ2-5; D may be TRBD1 (6 bases). The V end lost 3 bases, the J end lost 2 bases, and 16 bases lay between the germline ends. Per germline, CDR1 SGHTA and CDR2 FQGNSA. The CDR3 runs to 16 residues.

The chain recombines TRBV6-5 with TRBJ2-1; D is ambiguous. This CDR3 has 15 residues. V was shortened by 6 bases and J by 0 bases, with 12 bases between the two germline ends. CDR1 and CDR2 (germline): MNHEY, SVGAGI. For the CDR3, the DNA is TGTGCCAGCAGCTACGACGCCAGCTCCTACAATGAGCAGTTCTTC. Translation gives CASSYDASSYNEQFF.

The V gene is TRBV4-2, the J gene TRBJ2-7, with a weak D call TRBD2 (6 bases). The V end lost 0 bases, the J end lost 2 bases, and 14 bases lay between the germline ends. The length of the CDR3 is 16 residues. Germline V gives CDR1 LGHNA, CDR2 YNFKEQ. In DNA form, the CDR3 reads TGTGCCAGCAGCCAAGAGTGGGACGGACTACCCTACGAGCAGTACTTC. Its translation: CASSQEWDGLPYEQYF.

This clone was recorded at least ten times. Other nucleotide sequences in the sample specify the same CDR3. As DNA, the CDR3 is TGTGCCAGCAGCCCTTCTACCTACGAGCAGTACTTC. Protein product: CASSPSTYEQYF. This chain uses TRBV7-9 with TRBJ2-7; the D is unclear. Trimming shortened V by 5 bases and J by 2 bases, and 7 bases separated the two germline ends. The CDR3 contains 12 residues. CDR1 is SEHNR and CDR2 is FQNEAQ in the germline V gene (reference sequence).

This clone was seen a handful of times. The chain employs TRBV27 and TRBJ1-5; D ambiguous. Looked up from germline, CDR1 is MNHEY and CDR2 is SMNVEV (reference sequence). This CDR3 region has 12 residues. Trimming cost V 3 bases and J 3 bases, with 3 bases left between them. The CDR3 sequence: CASSFYNQPQHF. The CDR3 DNA reads as TGTGCCAGCAGTTTCTACAATCAGCCCCAGCATTTT.

This CDR3 reads CASSGYRLGGYTF. The CDR3 DNA is TGTGCCAGCAGTGGGTACAGGCTCGGAGGCTACACCTTC. V is TRBV2 and J is TRBJ1-2, with a weak D call TRBD1 (5 bases). The CDR3 loop spans 13 amino acids. Germline V gene lookup returns CDR1 SNHLY and CDR2 FYNNEI. V lost 4 bases and J 8 bases, leaving 14 bases between the germline ends.

The chain uses TRBV9 and TRBJ2-3; TRBD1 might be the D (5 bases). Germline-derived CDR1 and CDR2 are SGDLS and YYNGEE. Deletions cut 0 bases from V and 6 bases from J, with 11 bases between. This CDR3 contains 14 residues. The CDR3 nucleotides are TGTGCCAGCAGCGTAGTAGGGGCGGTGGATACGCAGTATTTT. Amino acids: CASSVVGAVDTQYF.

This clone came up a few times. The CDR3 nucleotides are TGTGCCAGCAGTCTGGGCTGGGATACGCAGTATTTT. Translated, it gives CASSLGWDTQYF. This sequence joins TRBV27 and TRBJ2-3, with unresolved D. Between the trimmed V and J ends, which lost 5 bases and 6 bases, there was a span of 9 bases. CDR1 and CDR2 (germline): MNHEY, SMNVEV (reference sequence). This CDR3 region has 12 residues.

The sample holds one count of this clone. At one end the junction does not follow the germline gene, possibly because of a read error. This chain uses TRBV7-7 with TRBJ2-2; D is perhaps TRBD1 or TRBD2 (5 bases each). Germline V gene sequence: CDR1 SSHAT, CDR2 FNYEAQ (reference sequence). The CDR3 totals 13 residues. As DNA, the CDR3 is TGTGCTAGCAGCCTAAGGGGACCCGGGGAGCTGTTTTTT. This encodes CASSLRGPGELFF.

Here the CDR3 DNA reads TGCGCCAGCAGCCAAGAACGAGGTCAGGGCAGCGGCACCGGGGAGCTGTTTTTT. This sequence encodes CASSQERGQGSGTGELFF. The chain joins TRBV4-1 to TRBJ2-2; D tentatively reads TRBD1 or TRBD2 (5 bases each). Germline V gene lookup returns CDR1 MGHRA and CDR2 YSYEKL. The CDR3 extends over 18 amino acids. V gave up 0 bases and J gave up 4 bases, with 18 bases separating them.

V usage is TRBV13 and J usage is TRBJ2-7; D is unclear. Trimming took 1 base from V and 0 from J, leaving 7 bases between them. The CDR3 covers 14 residues. Per the germline V gene, CDR1 is PRHDT and CDR2 is FYEKMQ (reference sequence). The CDR3 DNA is TGTGCCAGCAGCTTAGCTCTGGACTCCTACGAGCAGTACTTC. It translates to CASSLALDSYEQYF. Using reference TRBV13 and TRBJ2-7 for the parts outside the CDR3, the full variable domain is AAGVIQSPRHLIKEKRETATLKCYPIPRHDTVYWYQQGPGQDPQFLISFYEKMQSDKGSIPDRFSAQQFSDYHSELNMSSLELGDSALYFCASSLALDSYEQYFGPGTRLTVT.

The chain employs TRBV25-1 and TRBJ2-2; D call uncertain. Germline V lookup: CDR1 MGHDK, CDR2 SYGVNS. The ends were cut back, 10 bases at V and 3 bases at J, with 9 bases in the middle. The CDR3 sequence is 12 residues long. For the CDR3, the DNA is TGTGCCACCGCTGGACACACCGGGGAGCTGTTTTTT. It translates to CATAGHTGELFF.

This clone occurred a few times. J is TRBJ2-1 and V is TRBV30; 7 positions match TRBD2. The V gene's germline CDR1 is GTSNPN and CDR2 SVGIG (reference sequence). The CDR3 is 14 residues long. J was trimmed by 0 bases and V by 5 bases; bases with no gene match: 4. This CDR3 reads CAWGRVSSYNEQFF. The CDR3 region has the DNA TGTGCCTGGGGGAGGGTTAGCTCCTACAATGAGCAGTTCTTC. The variable domain in full, completed from reference TRBV30 and TRBJ2-1, reads SQTIHQWPATLVQPVGSPLSLECTVEGTSNPNLYWYRQAAGRGLQLLFYSVGIGQISSEVPQNLSASRPQDRQFILSSKKLLLSDSGFYLCAWGRVSSYNEQFFGPGTRLTVL.

J is TRBJ2-7 and V is TRBV15, with 7 bases lining up with TRBD2. The CDR3 has 16 amino acids. Trimming at V came to 0 bases and at J to 0 bases, leaving 5 bases not matched to a gene. Per germline, CDR1 LNHNV and CDR2 YYDKDF (reference sequence). The CDR3 is CATSRDGGSSSYEQYF. DNA of the CDR3: TGTGCCACCAGCAGAGACGGCGGGAGTAGCTCCTACGAGCAGTACTTC.

This clone was detected only once. DNA of the CDR3: TGTGCCAGCAGTGAAGACAGGGATCAGCCCCAGCATTTT. Its translation is CASSEDRDQPQHF. The gene calls are TRBV27 and TRBJ1-5, with TRBD1 matching 7 bases. Germline V gene sequence: CDR1 MNHEY, CDR2 SMNVEV (reference sequence). V shed 5 bases, J shed 5 bases, and the junction held 3 bases outside the gene matches. The CDR3 is 13 residues long.

The V call is TRBV5-1, the J call TRBJ2-5; perhaps TRBD2 as D (6 bases). Near its end, the DNA agrees better with TRBJ2-7, so the J call may be wrong. The CDR3 sequence is 12 residues long. Germline values: CDR1 SGHRS, CDR2 YFSETQ. The CDR3 protein is CASSLSGYEQYF. The CDR3 DNA follows: TGCGCCAGCAGCTTGAGCGGGTACGAGCAGTACTTC.

This clone was detected only a few times. The V and J genes are TRBV4-1 and TRBJ1-5, with D possibly matching TRBD1 (6 bases). Germline-derived CDR1 and CDR2 are MGHRA and YSYEKL. Trimming stripped 4 bases from V and 4 bases from J, with 8 bases between. CDR3 length: 13 amino acids. CDR3 loop: CASSLRGNQPQHF. In DNA form, the CDR3 reads TGCGCCAGCAGCCTAAGGGGGAATCAGCCCCAGCATTTT.

The chain employs TRBV30 and TRBJ2-2; D might be TRBD2 (6 bases). V lost 0 bases and J lost 3, with 8 bases in between. The CDR3 is 14 amino acids. The germline gives CDR1 GTSNPN, CDR2 SVGIG (reference sequence). The DNA for the CDR3 is TGTGCCTGGAGTGTCCGCGGGGACACCGGGGAGCTGTTTTTT. It specifies CAWSVRGDTGELFF. Combining the CDR3 with reference TRBV30 and TRBJ2-2 gives the whole variable domain SQTIHQWPATLVQPVGSPLSLECTVEGTSNPNLYWYRQAAGRGLQLLFYSVGIGQISSEVPQNLSASRPQDRQFILSSKKLLLSDSGFYLCAWSVRGDTGELFFGEGSRLTVL.